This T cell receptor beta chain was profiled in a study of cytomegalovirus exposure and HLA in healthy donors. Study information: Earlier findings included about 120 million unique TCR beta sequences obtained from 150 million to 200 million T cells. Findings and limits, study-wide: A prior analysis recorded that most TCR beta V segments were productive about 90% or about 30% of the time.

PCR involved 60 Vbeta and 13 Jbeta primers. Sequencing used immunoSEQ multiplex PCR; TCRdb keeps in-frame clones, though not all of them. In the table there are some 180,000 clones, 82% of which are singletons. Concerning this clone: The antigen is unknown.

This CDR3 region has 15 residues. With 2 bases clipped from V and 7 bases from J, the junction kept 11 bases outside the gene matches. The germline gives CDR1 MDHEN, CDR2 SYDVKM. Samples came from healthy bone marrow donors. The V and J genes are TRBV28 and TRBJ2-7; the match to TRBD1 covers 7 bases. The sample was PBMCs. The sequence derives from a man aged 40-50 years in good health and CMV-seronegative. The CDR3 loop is CASSLSTGVLREQYF. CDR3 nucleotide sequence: TGTGCCAGCAGTTTAAGCACAGGGGTTTTGAGGGAGCAGTACTTC.